The 20 T cell receptor beta chains presented below share a single source sample, sequenced in a study of blood T cell repertoires in COVID-19. Method: immunoSEQ multiplex PCR; TCRdb's copy keeps in-frame clones and lacks some. The sample holds about 320,000 clones, around 86% seen once. Sequenced material: peripheral blood. Receptors originate from a woman in her forties or fifties with acute or convalescent COVID-19.

The V gene is TRBV7-2, the J gene TRBJ1-1; possible D gene TRBD1, 5 bases. The CDR3 spans 14 residues. V dropped 5 bases and J dropped 1 base, with 11 bases sitting between them. CDR1 is SGHTA, CDR2 FQGNSA, per germline. CDR3: CASSPRRENTEAFF. The DNA for the CDR3 is TGTGCCAGCAGCCCTCGCAGGGAGAACACTGAAGCTTTCTTT.

This clone was seen once. This chain joins TRBV12-3 or TRBV12-4 and TRBJ2-3; unclear D gene. This CDR3 contains 13 residues. The ends were cut back, 3 bases at V and 6 bases at J, with 10 bases in the middle. CDR3 sequence reads: CASSFTENDTQYF. The CDR3 bases are TGTGCCAGCAGTTTTACTGAGAATGATACGCAGTATTTT.

The chain links TRBV7-2 to TRBJ2-7; 7 bases align to TRBD2. With V trimmed by 5 bases and J by 1 base, 5 bases remained unmatched. The germline CDR1 and CDR2 sequences are SGHTA and FQGNSA. The CDR3 consists of 14 residues. CDR3 protein: CASSAGLGSYEQYF. In DNA, the CDR3 is TGTGCCAGCAGCGCTGGACTAGGTTCCTACGAGCAGTACTTC.

This sequence joins TRBV4-2 and TRBJ2-3, with 15 bases matching TRBD2. The CDR3 totals 21 residues. The J segment lost 0 bases and the V segment lost 0 bases, leaving 10 bases of the junction unmatched. Germline lookup yields CDR1 LGHNA and CDR2 YNFKEQ. CDR3 sequence (DNA): TGTGCCAGCAGCCAAGACTCCCCTTGGGGACTAGCGGGAGGTAGCACAGATACGCAGTATTTT. Protein: CASSQDSPWGLAGGSTDTQYF.

This chain links TRBV18 with TRBJ2-7; tentatively, D is TRBD1 (5 bases). The CDR3 totals 15 residues. From germline, CDR1 is KGHSH and CDR2 LQKENI. Trimming took off 4 bases at V and 1 base at J, with 14 bases between the two ends. The CDR3 DNA reads TGTGCCAGCTCACTCCGCCCGACAGAATCCTACGAGCAGTACTTC. It is translated as CASSLRPTESYEQYF.

The chain uses TRBV6-6 and TRBJ2-7; TRBD1 agrees at 7 bases. The CDR3 is 14 residues long. The V segment lost 2 bases and the J segment 6 bases; nucleotides outside the gene matches: 7. Per the germline V gene, CDR1 is MNHNY and CDR2 is SVGAGI (reference sequence). The CDR3 protein is CASSYRQGEREQYF. DNA of the CDR3: TGTGCCAGCAGTTACCGTCAGGGGGAACGCGAGCAGTACTTC.

J is TRBJ1-1 and V is TRBV19; tentative D call: TRBD1 (5 bases). This CDR3 is 14 amino acids long. Per germline, CDR1 LNHDA and CDR2 SQIVND (reference sequence). Trimming took 5 bases from V and 5 from J, leaving 15 bases between them. In DNA, the CDR3 is TGTGCCAGTAGTTGGGCGGGGGACTGGACTGAAGCTTTCTTT. Protein sequence: CASSWAGDWTEAFF. The full variable domain, completed using reference TRBV19 and TRBJ1-1, is DGGITQSPKYLFRKEGQNVTLSCEQNLNHDAMYWYRQDPGQGLRLIYYSQIVNDFQKGDIAEGYSVSREKKESFPLTVTSAQKNPTAFYLCASSWAGDWTEAFFGQGTRLTVV.

This chain joins TRBV6-6 and TRBJ1-2; 9 bases agree with TRBD1. Germline V gives CDR1 MNHNY, CDR2 SVGAGI (reference sequence). V trimming: 6 bases; J trimming: 8 bases; junction bases outside the gene matches: 13. The CDR3 loop spans 15 amino acids. The CDR3 here is CASRPPGTGNDGYTF. The CDR3 DNA is TGTGCCAGCAGGCCTCCCGGGACAGGGAACGACGGCTACACCTTC.

This chain links TRBV6-5 with TRBJ1-2, with 7 bases lining up with TRBD1. The CDR3 has 12 residues. V lost 10 bases to trimming and J lost 5 bases; unmatched junction nucleotides: 7. CDR1 is MNHEY, CDR2 SVGAGI, per germline. This chain's CDR3 is CATAGQLYGYTF. The CDR3 nucleotides read TGTGCCACCGCGGGACAGCTGTATGGCTACACCTTC.

This clone was seen only a few times. This chain joins TRBV5-4 and TRBJ1-6, with 9 positions matching TRBD1. Germline CDR1 is SGHNT and CDR2 is YYREEE (reference sequence). V shed 1 base, J shed 5 bases, and the junction held 1 base outside the gene matches. The CDR3 has 15 residues. The CDR3 protein is CASSLWDRDNSPLHF. In nucleotides, the CDR3 is TGTGCCAGCAGCTTGTGGGACAGGGATAATTCACCCCTCCACTTT.

This sequence joins TRBV28 and TRBJ2-7; D perhaps matches TRBD2 (5 bases). CDR1 and CDR2 (germline): MDHEN, SYDVKM. The CDR3 has 14 amino acids. V was trimmed by 2 bases and J by 4 bases, leaving 12 bases between them. CDR3 nucleotide sequence: TGTGCCAGCAGTTTAGAGGGAGTTGCATACGAGCAGTACTTC. It yields the protein CASSLEGVAYEQYF.

V usage is TRBV9 and J usage is TRBJ1-1; TRBD1 matches 7 bases. CDR3 length: 16 amino acids. Germline assignment: CDR1 SGDLS and CDR2 YYNGEE. The trim removed 3 bases at V and 1 base at J, leaving 9 bases unmatched. This chain's CDR3 is CASSALGTVGNTEAFF. The CDR3 DNA is TGTGCCAGCAGCGCCCTAGGGACAGTTGGGAACACTGAAGCTTTCTTT.

In this sample, this clone turned up a few times. CDR3 DNA: TGTGCCAGCAGCAATACTTACGAGCAGTACTTC. It is translated as CASSNTYEQYF. The V gene is TRBV21-1, the J gene TRBJ2-7; the D call TRBD2 from the table was never checked on the DNA. TRBV21-1 is a known pseudogene. The CDR3 is made up of 11 amino acids.

This clone was found once. The chain uses TRBV9 and TRBJ2-7; D ambiguous. Trimming pared 3 bases from V and 0 bases from J, leaving 13 bases between. Germline V gene lookup returns CDR1 SGDLS and CDR2 YYNGEE. This CDR3 is built from 15 residues. The CDR3 sequence is CASSALSSSSYEQYF. The CDR3 nucleotides are TGTGCCAGCAGCGCTTTAAGCTCTTCCTCCTACGAGCAGTACTTC. The complete variable domain, with remaining parts taken from reference TRBV9 and TRBJ2-7, reads DSGVTQTPKHLITATGQRVTLRCSPRSGDLSVYWYQQSLDQGLQFLIQYYNGEERAKGNILERFSAQQFPDLHSELNLSSLELGDSALYFCASSALSSSSYEQYFGPGTRLTVT.

The sample holds one count of this clone. The chain employs TRBV7-2 and TRBJ2-5; perhaps TRBD2 as D (6 bases). The CDR3 runs to 15 residues. CDR1 is SGHTA, CDR2 FQGNSA, per germline. Trimming took off 3 bases at V and 5 bases at J, with 16 bases between the two ends. CDR3: CASSLDRGSGETQYF. The CDR3, as DNA: TGTGCCAGCAGCTTGGACCGGGGGAGTGGGGAGACCCAGTACTTC. The variable domain in full, completed from reference TRBV7-2 and TRBJ2-5, reads GAGVSQSPSNKVTEKGKDVELRCDPISGHTALYWYRQSLGQGLEFLIYFQGNSAPDKSGLPSDRFSAERTGGSVSTLTIQRTQQEDSAVYLCASSLDRGSGETQYFGPGTRLLVL.

This chain connects TRBV6-6 to TRBJ1-3; D is possibly TRBD1 (5 bases). V gave up 7 bases and J gave up 0 bases, with 10 bases separating them. CDR3 length: 14 amino acids. Germline V gene sequence: CDR1 MNHNY, CDR2 SVGAGI (reference sequence). Here the CDR3 DNA reads TGTGCCAGCACACGGACAAACTCTGGAAACACCATATATTTT. This codes for CASTRTNSGNTIYF.

As to this clone: Other nucleotide sequences in the sample specify the same CDR3. V is TRBV30 and J is TRBJ1-3; D is unresolved. The CDR3 contains 13 residues. V was pared by 2 bases and J by 0 bases, with 5 bases between. Germline V CDR1 and CDR2: GTSNPN, SVGIG (reference sequence). The CDR3 sequence: CAWSLNSGNTIYF. The CDR3 DNA reads TGTGCCTGGAGTTTAAACTCTGGAAACACCATATATTTT.

The rearrangement links TRBV3-1 (or the pseudogene TRBV3-2) to TRBJ1-1, with 7 bases matching TRBD1. With V trimmed by 7 bases and J by 1 base, 3 bases remained unmatched. The germline V gene encodes CDR1 LGHDT and CDR2 YNNKEL (reference sequence). The CDR3 has 13 residues. CDR3 sequence reads: CASTRQGNTEAFF. The CDR3 DNA reads TGTGCCAGCACCCGACAGGGGAACACTGAAGCTTTCTTT.

The chain recombines TRBV7-9 with TRBJ2-1, with D unclear. CDR3 length equals 14 residues. The germline V and J ends were trimmed by 1 base and 4 bases, with 8 bases remaining between them. Germline V gene lookup returns CDR1 SEHNR and CDR2 FQNEAQ (reference sequence). CDR3 residues: CASSLEIRYNEQFF. In DNA, the CDR3 is TGTGCCAGCAGCTTAGAGATTAGATACAATGAGCAGTTCTTC.

The chain joins TRBV28 to TRBJ1-1, with 8 bases aligning to TRBD1. This CDR3 is built from 14 residues. V lost 5 bases, J lost 1 base, and 3 bases stayed unmatched. Germline values: CDR1 MDHEN, CDR2 SYDVKM. CDR3 sequence reads: CASSGQGANTEAFF. DNA of the CDR3: TGTGCCAGCAGTGGTCAGGGGGCGAACACTGAAGCTTTCTTT. The whole variable domain, remainder taken from reference TRBV28 and TRBJ1-1, is DVKVTQSSRYLVKRTGEKVFLECVQDMDHENMFWYRQDPGLGLRLIYFSYDVKMKEKGDIPEGYSVSREKKERFSLILESASTNQTSMYLCASSGQGANTEAFFGQGTRLTVV.